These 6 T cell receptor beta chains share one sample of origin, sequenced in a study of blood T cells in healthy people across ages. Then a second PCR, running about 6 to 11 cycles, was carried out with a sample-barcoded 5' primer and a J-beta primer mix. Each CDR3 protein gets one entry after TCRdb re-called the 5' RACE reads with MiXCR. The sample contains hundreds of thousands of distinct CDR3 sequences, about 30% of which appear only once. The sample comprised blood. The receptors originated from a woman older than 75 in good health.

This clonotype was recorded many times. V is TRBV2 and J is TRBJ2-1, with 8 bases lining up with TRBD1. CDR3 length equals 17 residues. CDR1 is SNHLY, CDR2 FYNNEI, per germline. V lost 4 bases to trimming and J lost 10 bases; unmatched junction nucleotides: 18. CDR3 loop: CASSGLETGAKAEEQFF. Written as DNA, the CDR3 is TGTGCCAGCAGTGGCCTCGAGACAGGGGCGAAGGCCGAGGAGCAGTTCTTC.

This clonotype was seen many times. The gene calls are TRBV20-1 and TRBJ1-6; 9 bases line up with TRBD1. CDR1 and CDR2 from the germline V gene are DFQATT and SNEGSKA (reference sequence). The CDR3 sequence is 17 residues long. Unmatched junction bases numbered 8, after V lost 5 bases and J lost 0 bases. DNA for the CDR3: TGCAGTGCTCGGGACAGGGACCCAAGCTCCTATAATTCACCCCTCCACTTT. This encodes CSARDRDPSSYNSPLHF.

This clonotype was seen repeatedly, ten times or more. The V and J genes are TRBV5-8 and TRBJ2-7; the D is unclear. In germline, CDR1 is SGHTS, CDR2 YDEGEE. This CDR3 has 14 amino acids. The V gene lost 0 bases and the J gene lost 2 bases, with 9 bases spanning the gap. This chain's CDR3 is CASSLDSGTYEQYF. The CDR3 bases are TGTGCCAGCAGCTTGGACAGTGGAACCTACGAGCAGTACTTC.

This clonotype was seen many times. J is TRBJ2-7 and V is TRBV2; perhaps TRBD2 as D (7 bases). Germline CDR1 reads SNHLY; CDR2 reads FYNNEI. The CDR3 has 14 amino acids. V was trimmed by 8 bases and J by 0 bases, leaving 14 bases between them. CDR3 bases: TGTGCCAGCGGAGAGGGGGGGACCTCCTACGAGCAGTACTTC. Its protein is CASGEGGTSYEQYF. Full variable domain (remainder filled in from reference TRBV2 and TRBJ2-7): EPEVTQTPSHQVTQMGQEVILRCVPISNHLYFYWYRQILGQKVEFLVSFYNNEISEKSEIFDDQFSVERPDGSNFTLKIRSTKLEDSAMYFCASGEGGTSYEQYFGPGTRLTVT.

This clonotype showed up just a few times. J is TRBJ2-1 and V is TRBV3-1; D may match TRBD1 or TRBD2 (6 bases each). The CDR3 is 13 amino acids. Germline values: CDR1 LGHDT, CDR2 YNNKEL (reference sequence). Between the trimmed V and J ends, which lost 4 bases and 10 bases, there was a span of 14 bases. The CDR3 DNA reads TGTGCCAGCAGCCCCACTAGAGGGGGGGAGCAGTTCTTC. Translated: CASSPTRGGEQFF.

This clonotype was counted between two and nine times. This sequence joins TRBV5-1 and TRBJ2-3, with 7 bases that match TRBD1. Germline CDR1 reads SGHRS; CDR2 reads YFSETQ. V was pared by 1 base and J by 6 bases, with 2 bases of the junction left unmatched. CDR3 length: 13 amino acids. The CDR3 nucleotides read TGCGCCAGCAGCTTGAGGGGGCGGGATACGCAGTATTTT. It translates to CASSLRGRDTQYF.